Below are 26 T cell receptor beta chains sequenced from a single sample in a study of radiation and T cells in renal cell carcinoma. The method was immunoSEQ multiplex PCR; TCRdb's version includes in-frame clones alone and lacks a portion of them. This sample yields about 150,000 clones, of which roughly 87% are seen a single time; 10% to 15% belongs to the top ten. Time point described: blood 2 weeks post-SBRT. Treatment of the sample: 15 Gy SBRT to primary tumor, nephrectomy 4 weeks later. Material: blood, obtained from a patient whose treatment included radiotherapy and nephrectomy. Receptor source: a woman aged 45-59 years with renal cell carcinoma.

The CDR3: CASSRGTENSPLHF. The DNA for the CDR3 is TGTGCCAGCAGCCGAGGGACGGAAAATTCACCCCTCCACTTT. The rearrangement uses TRBV7-8 and TRBJ1-6; a possible D gene is TRBD1 (5 bases). Germline lookup yields CDR1 SGHVS and CDR2 FQNEAQ. CDR3 length equals 14 residues. Trimming left V 5 bases short and J 7 bases short, with 12 bases between.

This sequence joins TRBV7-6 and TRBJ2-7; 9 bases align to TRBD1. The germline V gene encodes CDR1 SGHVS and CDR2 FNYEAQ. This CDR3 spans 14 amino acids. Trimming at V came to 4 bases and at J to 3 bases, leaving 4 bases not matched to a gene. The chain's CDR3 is CASSSGTGNYEQYF. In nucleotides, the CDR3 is TGTGCCAGCAGCTCTGGGACAGGGAACTACGAGCAGTACTTC.

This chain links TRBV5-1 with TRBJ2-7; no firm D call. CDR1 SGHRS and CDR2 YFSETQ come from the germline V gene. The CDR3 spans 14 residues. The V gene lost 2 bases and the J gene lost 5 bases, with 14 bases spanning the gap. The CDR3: CASSFLASSHEQYF. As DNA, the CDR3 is TGCGCCAGCAGCTTCTTGGCTAGTTCGCACGAGCAGTACTTC.

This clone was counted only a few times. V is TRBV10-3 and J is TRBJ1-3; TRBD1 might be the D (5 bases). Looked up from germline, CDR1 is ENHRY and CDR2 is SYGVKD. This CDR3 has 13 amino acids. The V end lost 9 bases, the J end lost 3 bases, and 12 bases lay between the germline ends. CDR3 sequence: CAMNQGLGNTIYF. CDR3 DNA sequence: TGTGCCATGAACCAGGGACTTGGAAACACCATATATTTT.

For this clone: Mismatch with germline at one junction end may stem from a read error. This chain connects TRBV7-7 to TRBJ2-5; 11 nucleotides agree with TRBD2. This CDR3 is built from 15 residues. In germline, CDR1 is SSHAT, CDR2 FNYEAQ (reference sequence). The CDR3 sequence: CASSPGLAVKETQYF. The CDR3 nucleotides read TGTGCTAGCAGCCCGGGACTAGCGGTAAAAGAGACCCAGTACTTC.

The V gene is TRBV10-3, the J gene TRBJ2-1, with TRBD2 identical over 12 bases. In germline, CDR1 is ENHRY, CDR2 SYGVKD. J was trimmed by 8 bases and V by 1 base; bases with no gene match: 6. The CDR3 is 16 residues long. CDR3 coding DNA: TGTGCCATCAGTGAGTGGGCTAGCGGGGGGGCCGATGAGCAGTTCTTC. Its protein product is CAISEWASGGADEQFF.

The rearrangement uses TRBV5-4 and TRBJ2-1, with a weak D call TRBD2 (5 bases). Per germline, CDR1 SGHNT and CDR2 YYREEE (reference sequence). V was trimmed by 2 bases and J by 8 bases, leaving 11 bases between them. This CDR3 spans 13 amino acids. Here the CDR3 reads CASSLTSFDEQFF. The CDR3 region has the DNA TGTGCCAGCAGCTTAACTAGTTTCGATGAGCAGTTCTTC.

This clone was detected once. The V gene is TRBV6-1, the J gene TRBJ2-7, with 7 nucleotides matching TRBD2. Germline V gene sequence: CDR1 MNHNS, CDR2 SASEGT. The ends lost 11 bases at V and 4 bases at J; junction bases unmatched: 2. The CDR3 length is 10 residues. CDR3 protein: CAGGGYEQYF. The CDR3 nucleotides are TGTGCCGGGGGGGGTTACGAGCAGTACTTC.

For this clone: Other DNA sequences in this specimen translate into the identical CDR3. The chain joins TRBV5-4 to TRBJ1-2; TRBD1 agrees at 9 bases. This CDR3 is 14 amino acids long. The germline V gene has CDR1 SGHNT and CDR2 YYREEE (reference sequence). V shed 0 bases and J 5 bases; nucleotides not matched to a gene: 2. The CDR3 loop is CASSLADRGYGYTF. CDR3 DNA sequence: TGTGCCAGCAGCTTGGCGGACAGGGGTTATGGCTACACCTTC. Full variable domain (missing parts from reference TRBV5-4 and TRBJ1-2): ETGVTQSPTHLIKTRGQQVTLRCSSQSGHNTVSWYQQALGQGPQFIFQYYREEENGRGNFPPRFSGLQFPNYSSELNVNALELDDSALYLCASSLADRGYGYTFGSGTRLTVV.

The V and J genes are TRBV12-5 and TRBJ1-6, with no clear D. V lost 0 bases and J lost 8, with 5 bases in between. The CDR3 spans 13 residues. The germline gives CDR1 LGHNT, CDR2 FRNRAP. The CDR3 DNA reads TGTGCTAGTGGTTTGGTACTAGATTCACCCCTCCACTTT. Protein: CASGLVLDSPLHF.

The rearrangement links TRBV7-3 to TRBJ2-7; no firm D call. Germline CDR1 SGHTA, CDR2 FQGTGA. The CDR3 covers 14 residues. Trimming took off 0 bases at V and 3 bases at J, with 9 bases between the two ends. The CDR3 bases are TGTGCCAGCAGCTTAACACCTGGGGTCTACGAGCAGTACTTC. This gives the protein CASSLTPGVYEQYF.

This CDR3 reads CASSLNQGESGYTF. In DNA form, the CDR3 reads TGCGCCAGCAGCCTCAATCAGGGGGAGAGTGGCTACACCTTC. The rearrangement links TRBV4-3 to TRBJ1-2; 7 nucleotides line up with TRBD1. The junction had 9 bases not matched to a gene; V was cut back by 4 bases and J by 7 bases. CDR3 length: 14 amino acids. Looked up from germline, CDR1 is LGHNA and CDR2 is YSLEER.

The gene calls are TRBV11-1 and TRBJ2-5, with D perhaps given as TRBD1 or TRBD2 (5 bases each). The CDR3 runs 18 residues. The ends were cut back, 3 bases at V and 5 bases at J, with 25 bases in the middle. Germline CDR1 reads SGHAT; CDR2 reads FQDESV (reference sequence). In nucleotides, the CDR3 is TGTGCCAGCAGCTTCACAAACCGGGACGCGTGGACCCTGGAGACCCAGTACTTC. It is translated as CASSFTNRDAWTLETQYF.

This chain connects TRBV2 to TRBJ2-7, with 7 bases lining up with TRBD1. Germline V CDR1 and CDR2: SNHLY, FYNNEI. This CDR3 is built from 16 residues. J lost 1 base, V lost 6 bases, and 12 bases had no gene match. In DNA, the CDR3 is TGTGCCAGCAGATCAGACAGGGCCGGCGCGTCCTACGAGCAGTACTTC. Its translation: CASRSDRAGASYEQYF.

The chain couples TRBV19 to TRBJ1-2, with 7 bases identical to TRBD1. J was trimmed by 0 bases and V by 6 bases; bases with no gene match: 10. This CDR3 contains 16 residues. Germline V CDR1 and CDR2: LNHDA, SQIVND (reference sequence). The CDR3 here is CASSTSWGTANYGYTF. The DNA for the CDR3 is TGTGCCAGTAGCACCTCCTGGGGGACAGCTAACTATGGCTACACCTTC.

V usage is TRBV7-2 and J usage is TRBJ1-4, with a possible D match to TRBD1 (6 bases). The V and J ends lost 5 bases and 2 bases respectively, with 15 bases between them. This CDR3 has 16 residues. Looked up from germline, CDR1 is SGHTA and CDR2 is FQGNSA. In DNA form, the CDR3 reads TGTGCCAGCAGCCCCAACCCAGGGGCGACTAATGAAAAACTGTTTTTT. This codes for CASSPNPGATNEKLFF.

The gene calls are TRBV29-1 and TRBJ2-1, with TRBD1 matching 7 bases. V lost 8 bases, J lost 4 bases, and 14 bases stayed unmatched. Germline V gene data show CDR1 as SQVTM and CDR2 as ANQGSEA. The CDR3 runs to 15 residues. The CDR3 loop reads CSIVPGQKTYNEQFF. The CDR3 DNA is TGCAGCATTGTGCCGGGACAGAAAACGTACAATGAGCAGTTCTTC.

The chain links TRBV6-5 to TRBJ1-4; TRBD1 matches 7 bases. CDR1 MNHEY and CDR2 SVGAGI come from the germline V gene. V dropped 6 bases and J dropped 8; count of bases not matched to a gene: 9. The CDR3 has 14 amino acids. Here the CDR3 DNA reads TGTGCCAGCAGCCCCGACAGGGCGTGGGAAAAACTGTTTTTT. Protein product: CASSPDRAWEKLFF.

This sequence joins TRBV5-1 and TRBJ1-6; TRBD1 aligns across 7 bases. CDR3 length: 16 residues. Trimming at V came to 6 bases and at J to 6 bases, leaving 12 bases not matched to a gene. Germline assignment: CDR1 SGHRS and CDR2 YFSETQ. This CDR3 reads CASTFRPGQTNSPLHF. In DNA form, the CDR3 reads TGCGCCAGCACCTTCCGGCCGGGACAGACTAATTCACCCCTCCACTTT. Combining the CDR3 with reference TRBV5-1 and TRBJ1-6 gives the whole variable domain KAGVTQTPRYLIKTRGQQVTLSCSPISGHRSVSWYQQTPGQGLQFLFEYFSETQRNKGNFPGRFSGRQFSNSRSEMNVSTLELGDSALYLCASTFRPGQTNSPLHFGNGTRLTVT.

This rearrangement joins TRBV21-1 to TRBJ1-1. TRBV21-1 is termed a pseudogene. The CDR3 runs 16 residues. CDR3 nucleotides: TGTGCCAGCAGCACTCGAATTACCACTGGGAACACTGAAGCTTTCTTT. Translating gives CASSTRITTGNTEAFF.

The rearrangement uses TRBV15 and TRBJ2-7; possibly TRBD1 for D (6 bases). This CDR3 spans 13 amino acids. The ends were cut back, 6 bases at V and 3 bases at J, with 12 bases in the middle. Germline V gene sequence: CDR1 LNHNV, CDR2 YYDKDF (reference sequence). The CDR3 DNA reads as TGTGCCACCAGGCCGACAGGTCACTACGAGCAGTACTTC. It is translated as CATRPTGHYEQYF.

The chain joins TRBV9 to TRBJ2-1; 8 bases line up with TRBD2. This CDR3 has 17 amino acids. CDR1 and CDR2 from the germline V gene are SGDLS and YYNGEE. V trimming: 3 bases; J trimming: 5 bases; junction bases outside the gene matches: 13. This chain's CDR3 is CASSEKGGSGMNNEQFF. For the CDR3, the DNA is TGTGCCAGCAGCGAAAAGGGGGGTAGCGGGATGAACAATGAGCAGTTCTTC.

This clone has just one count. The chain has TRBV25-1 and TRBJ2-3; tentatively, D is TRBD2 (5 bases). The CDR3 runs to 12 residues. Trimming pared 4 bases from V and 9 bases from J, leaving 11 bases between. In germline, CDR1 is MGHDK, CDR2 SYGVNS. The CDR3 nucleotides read TGTGCCAGCAGTGGGGTCGGGGAGACGCAGTATTTT. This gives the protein CASSGVGETQYF.

The DNA for the CDR3 is TGTGCCAGCAGTGAAAGCAAGGGGTACATCCTAAGCTACACCTTC. Translated, it gives CASSESKGYILSYTF. V gene TRBV6-1 combines with J gene TRBJ1-2; tentatively, D is TRBD1 (5 bases). CDR1 is MNHNS and CDR2 is SASEGT in the germline V gene. Trimming cost V 2 bases and J 9 bases, with 19 bases left between them. This CDR3 region has 15 residues.

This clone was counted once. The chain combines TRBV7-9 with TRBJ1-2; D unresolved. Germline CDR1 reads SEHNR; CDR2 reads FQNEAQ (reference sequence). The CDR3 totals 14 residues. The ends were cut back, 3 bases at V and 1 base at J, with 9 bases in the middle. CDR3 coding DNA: TGTGCCAGCAGCTTCCCGACGGGTAACTATGGCTACACCTTC. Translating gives CASSFPTGNYGYTF.

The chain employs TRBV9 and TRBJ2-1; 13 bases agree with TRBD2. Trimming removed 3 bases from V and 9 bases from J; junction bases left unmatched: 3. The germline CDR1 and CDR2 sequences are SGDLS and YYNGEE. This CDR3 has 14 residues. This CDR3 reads CASSAGLAGSEQFF. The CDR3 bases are TGTGCCAGCAGCGCGGGACTAGCGGGGTCTGAGCAGTTCTTC.